These 8 T cell receptor beta chains originate from one sample sequenced in a study of regulatory T cells in long-lasting Graves disease. Time point reported: persistent/refractory GD, antithyroid drugs over 5 years with positive TRAb. Making the TCR library involved RNA that had been extracted from PBMCs. The authors built TCR beta libraries using iRepertoire HTBI primers and Arm-PCR of CDR3 regions. TCRdb called the multiplex PCR reads again in MiXCR, with one record for every CDR3 protein. The table has 300,000 to 400,000 distinct CDR3 sequences, roughly 21% seen once. The sequenced sample was peripheral blood mononuclear cells (PBMCs), obtained when the disease was refractory, from a patient treated with antithyroid drugs. Receptors originate from a female donor with Graves disease.

This clonotype was seen repeatedly, ten times or more. V is TRBV7-2 and J is TRBJ2-7; D is unclear. The CDR3 spans 16 residues. CDR1 is SGHTA, CDR2 FQGNSA, per germline. Trimming left V 5 bases short and J 3 bases short, with 20 bases between. CDR3 bases: TGTGCCAGCAGCCCGAGCCCCGTCTCAGCCAGCTACGAGCAGTACTTC. Its translation is CASSPSPVSASYEQYF.

The V and J genes are TRBV15 and TRBJ2-3; D possibly uses TRBD1 or TRBD2 (5 bases each). The V and J ends lost 0 bases and 5 bases respectively, with 9 bases between them. Germline V gene data show CDR1 as LNHNV and CDR2 as YYDKDF (reference sequence). The CDR3 runs to 14 residues. The CDR3 loop is CATSREGDVDTQYF. The CDR3 DNA follows: TGTGCCACCAGCAGAGAGGGGGATGTAGATACGCAGTATTTT. Full variable domain (missing parts from reference TRBV15 and TRBJ2-3): DAMVIQNPRYQVTQFGKPVTLSCSQTLNHNVMYWYQQKSSQAPKLLFHYYDKDFNNEADTPDNFQSRRPNTSFCFLDIRSPGLGDTAMYLCATSREGDVDTQYFGPGTRLTVL.

The CDR3 here is CASTSGGGETQYF. CDR3 nucleotides: TGTGCCAGCACCTCCGGGGGGGGGGAGACCCAGTACTTC. This sequence joins TRBV6-1 and TRBJ2-5, with 8 bases aligning to TRBD2. Germline V lookup: CDR1 MNHNS, CDR2 SASEGT. The ends lost 7 bases at V and 5 bases at J; junction bases unmatched: 6. The CDR3 is made up of 13 amino acids.

The table lists this clonotype with a few counts. CDR3 nucleotide sequence: TGTGCCAGTAGCCCATCTAGCGGGGGGGCGTCCGAGCAGTACTTC. It encodes CASSPSSGGASEQYF. This chain uses TRBV19 with TRBJ2-7; 12 bases map to TRBD2. CDR3 length: 15 residues. The junction had 9 bases not matched to a gene; V was cut back by 6 bases and J by 6 bases. CDR1 is LNHDA and CDR2 is SQIVND in the germline V gene (reference sequence).

This clonotype was detected a few times. V is TRBV12-3 or TRBV12-4 and J is TRBJ2-3; TRBD2 agrees at 8 bases. The CDR3 consists of 15 residues. The V gene end was trimmed by 5 bases and the J gene end by 6 bases; junction bases not matched to a gene: 10. The CDR3 sequence: CASSLKPTSADTQYF. Written as DNA, the CDR3 is TGTGCCAGCAGTCTCAAGCCGACTAGCGCGGATACGCAGTATTTT.

The chain links TRBV30 to TRBJ2-2, with 7 bases that match TRBD1. CDR1 and CDR2 from the germline V gene are GTSNPN and SVGIG (reference sequence). V trimming: 4 bases; J trimming: 5 bases; junction bases outside the gene matches: 4. This CDR3 has 13 amino acids. The CDR3 sequence: CAWTYRGTGELFF. CDR3 sequence (DNA): TGTGCCTGGACGTACAGGGGAACCGGGGAGCTGTTTTTT.

This rearrangement joins TRBV20-1 to TRBJ2-5; D not certain. V dropped 7 bases and J dropped 4 bases, with 22 bases sitting between them. The CDR3 is 15 residues long. CDR1 is DFQATT, CDR2 SNEGSKA, per germline (reference sequence). CDR3 sequence reads: CSVLRSLTLGETQYF. The CDR3 nucleotides read TGCAGTGTATTAAGGAGCCTCACCCTGGGAGAGACCCAGTACTTC.

This rearrangement joins TRBV20-1 to TRBJ2-2; 8 bases fit TRBD2. In germline, CDR1 is DFQATT, CDR2 SNEGSKA (reference sequence). V dropped 3 bases and J dropped 4; count of bases not matched to a gene: 10. The CDR3 loop spans 16 amino acids. The CDR3 DNA is TGCAGTGCTAGCTCCCCCAGCGGGAGAATCACCGGGGAGCTGTTTTTT. Protein sequence: CSASSPSGRITGELFF.